The 19 T cell receptor beta chains presented below share a single source sample, sequenced in a study of blood T cell repertoires in COVID-19. Here immunoSEQ multiplex PCR was the method, and the copy in TCRdb shows in-frame clones only, minus some. The sample yields some 100,000 clones, approximately 86% seen once. Sample: PBMCs or T cells enriched from blood (not recorded which). These TCRs come from a woman between 45 and 65 years old who had recovered from COVID-19.

The CDR3 bases are TGTGCCAGCCAGGGACTTAGCTCCTATAATTCACCCCTCCACTTT. Protein product: CASQGLSSYNSPLHF. The gene calls are TRBV11-2 and TRBJ1-6; tentatively, D is TRBD1 (5 bases). The CDR3 totals 15 residues. V gave up 8 bases and J gave up 0 bases, with 11 bases separating them. The germline gives CDR1 SGHAT, CDR2 FQNNGV.

The chain links TRBV28 to TRBJ2-7, with 9 positions matching TRBD1. Germline assignment: CDR1 MDHEN and CDR2 SYDVKM. The CDR3 runs 14 residues. The V gene end was trimmed by 2 bases and the J gene end by 5 bases; junction bases not matched to a gene: 4. CDR3 sequence reads: CASSLGDRVHEQYF. CDR3 sequence (DNA): TGTGCCAGCAGTTTAGGGGACAGGGTCCACGAGCAGTACTTC.

This chain connects TRBV6-2 or TRBV6-3 to TRBJ2-1; TRBD2 matches at 10 bases. Germline loops: CDR1 MNHEY, CDR2 SVGEGT. V lost 6 bases to trimming and J lost 5 bases; unmatched junction nucleotides: 7. The CDR3 consists of 15 residues. In DNA, the CDR3 is TGTGCCAGCAGCGCTAGCGGGAGCCCCCACAATGAGCAGTTCTTC. Residues: CASSASGSPHNEQFF.

The CDR3 loop reads CASSLQYTDTQYF. CDR3 sequence (DNA): TGTGCCAGTAGCTTACAGTACACAGATACGCAGTATTTT. The V call is TRBV19, the J call TRBJ2-3; no firm D call. This CDR3 is built from 13 residues. Per the germline V gene, CDR1 is LNHDA and CDR2 is SQIVND (reference sequence). V was clipped by 6 bases and J by 2 bases, with 9 bases between them.

V usage is TRBV6-1 and J usage is TRBJ1-2, with 7 bases lining up with TRBD1. The germline V gene encodes CDR1 MNHNS and CDR2 SASEGT. The junction had 6 bases not matched to a gene; V was cut back by 3 bases and J by 2 bases. The CDR3 has 15 residues. For the CDR3, the DNA is TGTGCCAGCAGTGAGGACAGGTCCCGGAACTATGGCTACACCTTC. Its protein is CASSEDRSRNYGYTF.

V and J are TRBV30 and TRBJ2-1; D might be TRBD1 (5 bases). The CDR3 sequence is 13 residues long. Per the germline V gene, CDR1 is GTSNPN and CDR2 is SVGIG (reference sequence). V lost 3 bases to trimming and J lost 8 bases, with 14 bases between them. CDR3 bases: TGTGCCTGGAGAGGGGAAAATGTAGATGAGCAGTTCTTC. Translated: CAWRGENVDEQFF.

For the CDR3, the DNA is TGTGCCAGCAGATTCGGACAGGGAGATGAAAAACTGTTTTTT. Its protein product is CASRFGQGDEKLFF. The chain combines TRBV2 with TRBJ1-4; 8 nucleotides agree with TRBD1. The germline V gene encodes CDR1 SNHLY and CDR2 FYNNEI. This CDR3 contains 14 residues. Trimming took 6 bases from V and 6 from J; bases not matched to a gene: 6.

The genes are TRBV6-5 and TRBJ1-1, with D unresolved. V was shortened by 6 bases and J by 6 bases, with 20 bases between the two germline ends. Germline CDR1 is MNHEY and CDR2 is SVGAGI. The length of the CDR3 is 15 residues. The CDR3 region is CASRTVQTTSSEAFF. In DNA form, the CDR3 reads TGTGCCAGCAGAACAGTTCAGACCACCTCTTCTGAAGCTTTCTTT.

This clone has more than one count but fewer than ten. The chain links TRBV3-1 (or the pseudogene TRBV3-2) to TRBJ1-6, with D tentatively TRBD1 (5 bases). V lost 0 bases and J 8 bases, leaving 8 bases between the germline ends. CDR3 length equals 14 residues. Germline CDR1 is LGHDT and CDR2 is YNNKEL (reference sequence). CDR3 residues: CASSQDIGDSPLHF. CDR3 DNA: TGTGCCAGCAGCCAAGATATAGGGGATTCACCCCTCCACTTT.

V and J are TRBV19 and TRBJ1-5, with 9 bases matching TRBD1. Germline CDR1 is LNHDA and CDR2 is SQIVND (reference sequence). This CDR3 is built from 14 residues. The V and J ends lost 6 bases and 2 bases, in that order; junction bases with no gene match: 2. The CDR3 DNA follows: TGTGCCAGTAGCACAGGGGGCGGCAATCAGCCCCAGCATTTT. Its translation: CASSTGGGNQPQHF.

This clone was found once. The rearrangement uses TRBV11-3 and TRBJ2-3, with 10 bases aligning to TRBD2. CDR1 SGHNT and CDR2 YENEEA come from the germline V gene. The CDR3 runs to 17 residues. Trimming removed 2 bases from V and 3 bases from J; junction bases left unmatched: 8. The CDR3: CASSLRGRGLATDTQYF. For the CDR3, the DNA is TGTGCCAGCAGCTTAAGGGGTCGGGGACTAGCGACAGATACGCAGTATTTT.

V is TRBV6-5 and J is TRBJ2-1, with a weak D call TRBD1 (6 bases). V was cut by 5 bases and J by 10 bases, with 9 bases left in between. The CDR3 totals 11 residues. Germline loops: CDR1 MNHEY, CDR2 SVGAGI. The chain's CDR3 is CASSKGVEQFF. The CDR3 region has the DNA TGTGCCAGCAGTAAGGGGGTAGAGCAGTTCTTC.

This clone was found once. This rearrangement joins TRBV19 to TRBJ2-7; perhaps TRBD1 as D (6 bases). Trimming pared 1 base from V and 3 bases from J, leaving 13 bases between. Per the germline V gene, CDR1 is LNHDA and CDR2 is SQIVND (reference sequence). This CDR3 contains 15 residues. The CDR3 loop reads CASSIALGADYEQYF. CDR3 coding DNA: TGTGCCAGTAGTATAGCATTGGGGGCCGACTACGAGCAGTACTTC.

The genes are TRBV5-1 and TRBJ1-1; 8 positions agree with TRBD1. J gave up 5 bases and V 4 bases, and 7 bases lay outside the gene matches. The CDR3 extends over 14 amino acids. Looked up from germline, CDR1 is SGHRS and CDR2 is YFSETQ. The CDR3 nucleotides are TGCGCCAGCAGCCCGGACAGGGTTCGAACTGAAGCTTTCTTT. Its translation is CASSPDRVRTEAFF.

The chain has TRBV6-5 and TRBJ2-7; weak D call: TRBD1 (5 bases). CDR3 length: 13 residues. The V and J ends lost 8 bases and 2 bases respectively, with 13 bases between them. The germline V gene encodes CDR1 MNHEY and CDR2 SVGAGI. The CDR3, as DNA: TGTGCCAGCGGGAAAACAGGCCCCTACGAGCAGTACTTC. Protein sequence: CASGKTGPYEQYF.

The chain links TRBV5-1 to TRBJ2-7; tentative D call: TRBD2 (6 bases). The germline gives CDR1 SGHRS, CDR2 YFSETQ. The CDR3 is 14 residues long. V shed 1 base and J shed 3 bases, with 11 bases lying between them. CDR3 sequence (DNA): TGCGCCAGCAGCTTGTTTCTGGGGGGCTACGAGCAGTACTTC. Translated: CASSLFLGGYEQYF.

The rearrangement joins TRBV3-1 (or the pseudogene TRBV3-2) to TRBJ1-6; TRBD1 is a possible D gene (5 bases). Between the trimmed V and J ends, which lost 0 bases and 10 bases, there was a span of 16 bases. The CDR3 contains 16 residues. Per the germline V gene, CDR1 is LGHDT and CDR2 is YNNKEL (reference sequence). The CDR3: CASSQDGAGDWSPLHF. The CDR3 DNA reads TGTGCCAGCAGCCAAGATGGGGCAGGTGATTGGTCACCCCTCCACTTT.

The rearrangement uses TRBV28 and TRBJ2-2; TRBD2 aligns across 14 bases. V was clipped by 4 bases and J by 5 bases; unmatched bases: 3. Per the germline V gene, CDR1 is MDHEN and CDR2 is SYDVKM. CDR3 length equals 16 residues. The CDR3 sequence is CASSSTSGRGTGELFF. The CDR3 DNA follows: TGTGCCAGCAGTTCGACTAGCGGGAGGGGTACCGGGGAGCTGTTTTTT.

In this sample, this clone turned up once. This chain links TRBV28 with TRBJ1-5; TRBD1 might be the D (6 bases). The length of the CDR3 is 15 residues. Trimming stripped 3 bases from V and 0 bases from J, with 9 bases between. Germline lookup yields CDR1 MDHEN and CDR2 SYDVKM. CDR3 residues: CASSLDRSSNQPQHF. In DNA form, the CDR3 reads TGTGCCAGCAGTTTGGACAGATCTAGCAATCAGCCCCAGCATTTT.